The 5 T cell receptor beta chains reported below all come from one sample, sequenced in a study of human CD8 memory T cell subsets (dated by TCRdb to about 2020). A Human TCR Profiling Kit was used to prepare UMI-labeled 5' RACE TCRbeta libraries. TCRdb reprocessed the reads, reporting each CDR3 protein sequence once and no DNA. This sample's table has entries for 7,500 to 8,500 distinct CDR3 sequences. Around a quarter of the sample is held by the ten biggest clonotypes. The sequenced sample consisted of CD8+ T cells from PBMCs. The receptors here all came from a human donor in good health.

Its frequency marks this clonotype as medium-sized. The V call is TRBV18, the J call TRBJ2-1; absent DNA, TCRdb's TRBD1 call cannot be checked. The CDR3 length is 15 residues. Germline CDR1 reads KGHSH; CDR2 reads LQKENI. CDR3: CASSPADRAYNEQFF.

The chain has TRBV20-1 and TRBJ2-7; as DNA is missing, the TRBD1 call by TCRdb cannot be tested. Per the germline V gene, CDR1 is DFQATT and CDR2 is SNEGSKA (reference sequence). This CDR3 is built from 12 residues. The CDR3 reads CSARGQAYEQYF.

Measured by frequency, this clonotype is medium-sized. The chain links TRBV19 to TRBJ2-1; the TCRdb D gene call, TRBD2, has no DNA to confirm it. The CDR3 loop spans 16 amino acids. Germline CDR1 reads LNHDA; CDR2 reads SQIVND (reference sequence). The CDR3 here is CASSTVAGGPLIEQFF.

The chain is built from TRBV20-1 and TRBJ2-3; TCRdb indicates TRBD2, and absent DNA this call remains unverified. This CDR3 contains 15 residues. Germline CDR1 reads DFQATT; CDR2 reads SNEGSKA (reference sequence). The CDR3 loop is CSARDPPSGVDTQYF.

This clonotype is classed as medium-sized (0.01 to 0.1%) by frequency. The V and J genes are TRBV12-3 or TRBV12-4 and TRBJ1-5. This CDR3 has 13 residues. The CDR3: CASSLVGDQPQHF.